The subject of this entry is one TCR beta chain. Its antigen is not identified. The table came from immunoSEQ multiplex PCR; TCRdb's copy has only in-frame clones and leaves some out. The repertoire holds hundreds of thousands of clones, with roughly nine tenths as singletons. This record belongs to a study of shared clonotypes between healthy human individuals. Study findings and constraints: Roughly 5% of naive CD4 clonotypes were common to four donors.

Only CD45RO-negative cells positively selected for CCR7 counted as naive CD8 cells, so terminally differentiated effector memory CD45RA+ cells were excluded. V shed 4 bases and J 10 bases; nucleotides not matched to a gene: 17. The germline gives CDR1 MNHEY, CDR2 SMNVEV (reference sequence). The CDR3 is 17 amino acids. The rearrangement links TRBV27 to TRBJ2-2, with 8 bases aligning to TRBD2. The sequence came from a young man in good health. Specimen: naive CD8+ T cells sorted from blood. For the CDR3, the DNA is TGTGCCAGCAGTTCACAAGTGTTACGGGAGGGCCACGAGGAGCTGTTTTTT. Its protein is CASSSQVLREGHEELFF.